This T cell receptor (beta chain) was obtained from a study of CD8 T cells in Susac syndrome. With random hexamers, reverse transcription was performed on about 0.5 to 1 ug of RNA. Amplification of TCR beta CDR3 used immunoSEQ multiplex PCR across 54 Vbeta and 13 Jbeta. MiXCR, applied by TCRdb to the immunoSEQ multiplex PCR reads, yields one record per CDR3 protein. Of about 430,000 distinct CDR3 sequences listed, more than 70% are singletons. The CDR3 has 15 amino acids. Per germline, CDR1 SGDLS and CDR2 YYNGEE. A few counts support this clonotype. One junction end does not reproduce the germline sequence, and a read error may be involved. Sequencing of TCR beta was performed on blood CD8+ and CD4+ T cells. Treatment-naive patients with stable or active relapsing-remitting disease were the multiple sclerosis controls.

The V and J genes are TRBV9 and TRBJ1-1; D ambiguous. The TCR was taken from a human donor with multiple sclerosis. Input material: CD8+ T cells from PBMCs. DNA for the CDR3: TGTGCCAGCAGCGTAGTGGCGGGCATGAACACTGAAGCTTTTTTT. Its translation: CASSVVAGMNTEAFF. The full variable domain, rest sourced from reference TRBV9 and TRBJ1-1, is DSGVTQTPKHLITATGQRVTLRCSPRSGDLSVYWYQQSLDQGLQFLIQYYNGEERAKGNILERFSAQQFPDLHSELNLSSLELGDSALYFCASSVVAGMNTEAFFGQGTRLTVV.